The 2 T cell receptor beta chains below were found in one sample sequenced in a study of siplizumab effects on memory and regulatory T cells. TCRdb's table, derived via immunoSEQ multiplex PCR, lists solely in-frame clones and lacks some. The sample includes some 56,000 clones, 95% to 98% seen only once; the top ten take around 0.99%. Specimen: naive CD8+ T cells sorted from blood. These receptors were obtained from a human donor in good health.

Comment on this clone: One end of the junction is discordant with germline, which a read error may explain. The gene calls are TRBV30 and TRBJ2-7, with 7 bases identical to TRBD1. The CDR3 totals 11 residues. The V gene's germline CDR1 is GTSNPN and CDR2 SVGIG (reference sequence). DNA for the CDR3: TGTGCCTGTTCCACTGGGGGACAGTCGCGCTTC. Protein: CACSTGGQSRF.

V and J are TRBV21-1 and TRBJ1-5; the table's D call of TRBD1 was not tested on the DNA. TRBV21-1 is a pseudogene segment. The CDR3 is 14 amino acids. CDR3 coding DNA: TGTGCCAGCAGCAAATCTGGGCACGCTCAGCCCCAGCATTTT. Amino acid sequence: CASSKSGHAQPQHF.